This TCR beta chain was identified during a study of neurological immune-mediated disorders. Study-wide findings and caveats: Multiple sclerosis patients had less TCR clonal expansion than even healthy controls, unlike HTLV-1-associated myelopathy. One cluster of related CDR3 sequences contained, by phylogenetic grouping, the repertoires of 18 of 34 multiple sclerosis patients and formed a possible signature.

CDR1 SGHTA and CDR2 FQGNSA come from the germline V gene. The CDR3 runs to 14 residues. V was trimmed by 5 bases and J by 2 bases, leaving 11 bases between them. The unsorted libraries originated from 2 million PBMCs that had been stored at -80 C. This clonotype was counted at least ten times. Its antigen is not known. cDNA synthesis was performed by 5'RACE with 10-nucleotide random UMIs. Via MiXCR, TCRdb re-called the 5' RACE reads, giving one row per CDR3 protein. The sample consists of more than 50,000 distinct CDR3 sequences, approximately 3.1% of them appearing once. The rearrangement uses TRBV7-2 and TRBJ2-3; D is perhaps TRBD1 (6 bases). The sequence was obtained from a woman in her sixties with multiple sclerosis. Sequencing input: PBMCs. CDR3 amino acids: CASSKDRDTDTQYF. The DNA for the CDR3 is TGTGCCAGCAGCAAGGACAGAGACACAGATACGCAGTATTTT.